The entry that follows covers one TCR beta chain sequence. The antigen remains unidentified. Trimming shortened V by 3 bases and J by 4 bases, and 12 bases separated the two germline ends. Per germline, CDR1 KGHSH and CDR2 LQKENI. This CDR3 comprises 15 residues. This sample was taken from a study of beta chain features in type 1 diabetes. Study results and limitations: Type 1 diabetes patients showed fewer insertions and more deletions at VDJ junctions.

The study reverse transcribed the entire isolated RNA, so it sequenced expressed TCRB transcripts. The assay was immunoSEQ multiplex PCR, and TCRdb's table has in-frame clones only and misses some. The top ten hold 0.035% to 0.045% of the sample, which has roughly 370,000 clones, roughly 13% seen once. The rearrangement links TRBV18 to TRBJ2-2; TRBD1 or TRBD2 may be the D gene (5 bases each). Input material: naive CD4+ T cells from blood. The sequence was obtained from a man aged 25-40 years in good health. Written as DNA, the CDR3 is TGTGCCAGCTCACCCCCCGGGACGGTCACCGGGGAGCTGTTTTTT. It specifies CASSPPGTVTGELFF.